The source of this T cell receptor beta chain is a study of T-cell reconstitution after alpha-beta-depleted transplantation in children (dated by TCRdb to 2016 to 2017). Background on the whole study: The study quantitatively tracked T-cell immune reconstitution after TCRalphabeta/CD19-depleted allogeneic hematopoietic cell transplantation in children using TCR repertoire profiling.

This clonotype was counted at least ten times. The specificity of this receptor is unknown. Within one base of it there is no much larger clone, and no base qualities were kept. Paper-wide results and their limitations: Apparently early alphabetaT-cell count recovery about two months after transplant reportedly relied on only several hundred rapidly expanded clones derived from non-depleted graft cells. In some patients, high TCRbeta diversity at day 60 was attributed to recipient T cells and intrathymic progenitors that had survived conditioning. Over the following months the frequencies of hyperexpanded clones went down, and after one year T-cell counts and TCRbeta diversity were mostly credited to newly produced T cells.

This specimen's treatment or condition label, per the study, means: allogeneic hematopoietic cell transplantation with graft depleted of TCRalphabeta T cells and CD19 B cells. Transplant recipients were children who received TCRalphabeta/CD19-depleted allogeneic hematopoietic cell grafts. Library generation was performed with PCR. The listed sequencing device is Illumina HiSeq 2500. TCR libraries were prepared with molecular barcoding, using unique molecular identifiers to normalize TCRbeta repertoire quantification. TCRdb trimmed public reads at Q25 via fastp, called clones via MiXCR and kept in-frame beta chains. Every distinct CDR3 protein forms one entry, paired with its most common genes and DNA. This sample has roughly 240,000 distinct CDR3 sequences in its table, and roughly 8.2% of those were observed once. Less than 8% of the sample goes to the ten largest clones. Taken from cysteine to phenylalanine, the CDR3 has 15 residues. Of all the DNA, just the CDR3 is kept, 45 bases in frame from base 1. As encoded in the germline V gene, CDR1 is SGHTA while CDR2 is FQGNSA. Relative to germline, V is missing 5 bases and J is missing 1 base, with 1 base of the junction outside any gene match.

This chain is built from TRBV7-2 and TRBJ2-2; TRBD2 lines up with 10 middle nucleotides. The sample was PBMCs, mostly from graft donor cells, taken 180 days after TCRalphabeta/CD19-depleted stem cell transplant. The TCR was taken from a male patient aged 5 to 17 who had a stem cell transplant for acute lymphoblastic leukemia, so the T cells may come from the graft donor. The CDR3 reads CASSRTSGNTGELFF. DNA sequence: TGTGCCAGCAGCCGGACTAGCGGGAACACCGGGGAGCTGTTTTTT.